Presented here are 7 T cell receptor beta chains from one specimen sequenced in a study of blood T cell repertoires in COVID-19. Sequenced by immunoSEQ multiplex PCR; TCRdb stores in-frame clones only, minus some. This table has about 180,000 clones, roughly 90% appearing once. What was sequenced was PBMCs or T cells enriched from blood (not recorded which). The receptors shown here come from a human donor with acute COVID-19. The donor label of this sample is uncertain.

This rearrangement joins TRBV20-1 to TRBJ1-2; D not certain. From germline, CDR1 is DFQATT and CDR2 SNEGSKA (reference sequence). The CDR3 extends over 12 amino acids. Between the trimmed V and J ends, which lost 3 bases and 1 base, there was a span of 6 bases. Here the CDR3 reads CSASSVNYGYTF. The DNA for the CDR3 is TGCAGTGCTAGTTCGGTTAACTATGGCTACACCTTC.

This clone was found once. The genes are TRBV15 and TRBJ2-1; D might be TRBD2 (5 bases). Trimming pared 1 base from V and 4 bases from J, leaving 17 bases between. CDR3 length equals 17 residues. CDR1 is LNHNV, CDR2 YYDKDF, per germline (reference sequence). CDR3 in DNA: TGTGCCACCAGCAGAGCCCTGGAGGTCTCGCCATACAATGAGCAGTTCTTC. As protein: CATSRALEVSPYNEQFF.

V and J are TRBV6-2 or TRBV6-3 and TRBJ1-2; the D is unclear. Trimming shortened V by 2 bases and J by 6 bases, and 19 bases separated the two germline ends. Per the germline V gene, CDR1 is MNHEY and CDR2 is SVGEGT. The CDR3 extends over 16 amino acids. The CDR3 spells CASSYGLQFPSDGYTF. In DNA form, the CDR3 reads TGTGCCAGCAGTTACGGACTACAGTTCCCATCGGATGGCTACACCTTC.

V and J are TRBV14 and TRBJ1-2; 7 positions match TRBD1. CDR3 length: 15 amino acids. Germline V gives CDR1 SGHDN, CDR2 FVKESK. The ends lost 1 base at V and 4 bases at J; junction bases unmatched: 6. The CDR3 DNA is TGTGCCAGCAGCCAAGGCAGGGGGGAAATCTATGGCTACACCTTC. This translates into CASSQGRGEIYGYTF.

CDR3 DNA sequence: TGTGCCTGGAGTCCGCAGGGGGAAGGCTACACCTTC. This translates into CAWSPQGEGYTF. The chain links TRBV30 to TRBJ1-2; 7 bases line up with TRBD1. This CDR3 comprises 12 residues. The ends lost 2 bases at V and 8 bases at J; junction bases unmatched: 5. Germline V CDR1 and CDR2: GTSNPN, SVGIG (reference sequence).

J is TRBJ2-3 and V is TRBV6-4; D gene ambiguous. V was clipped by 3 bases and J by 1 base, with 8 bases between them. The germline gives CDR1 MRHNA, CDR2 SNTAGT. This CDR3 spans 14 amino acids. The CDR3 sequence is CASSESSGTDTQYF. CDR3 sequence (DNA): TGTGCCAGCAGTGAATCGAGCGGCACAGATACGCAGTATTTT.

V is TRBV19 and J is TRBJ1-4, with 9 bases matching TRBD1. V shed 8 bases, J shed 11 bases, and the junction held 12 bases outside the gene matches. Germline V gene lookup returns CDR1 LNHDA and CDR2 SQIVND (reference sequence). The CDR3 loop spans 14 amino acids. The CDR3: CASQLNRGREKLFF. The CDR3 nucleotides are TGTGCCAGTCAACTGAACAGGGGGCGCGAGAAACTGTTTTTT.